The present T cell receptor (beta chain) was sequenced within a study of T-cell memory formation after mild COVID-19. A word on this clonotype: Its antigen is unidentified.

Trimming took 1 base from V and 5 from J; bases not matched to a gene: 4. Germline values: CDR1 MGHRA, CDR2 YSYEKL. There are 15 residues in the CDR3. Study-wide results and caveats: CD4+ contracting clones lay mainly in CM and EM, CD8+ ones in EMRA.

MiXCR, applied by TCRdb to the 5' RACE reads, yields one record per CDR3 protein. In the table there are roughly 580,000 distinct CDR3 sequences, about a sixth of which are singletons. The TCR comes from an adult woman who had mild COVID-19 (a few samples of this study predate the infection). Cell type and time point are not known. This chain links TRBV4-1 with TRBJ1-5; TRBD1 matches at 8 bases. Sequenced material: PBMCs or a T cell subset sorted from them (not recorded which). The CDR3 reads CASSQGPGGDQPQHF. CDR3 nucleotides: TGCGCCAGCAGCCAAGGCCCAGGGGGCGATCAGCCCCAGCATTTT.